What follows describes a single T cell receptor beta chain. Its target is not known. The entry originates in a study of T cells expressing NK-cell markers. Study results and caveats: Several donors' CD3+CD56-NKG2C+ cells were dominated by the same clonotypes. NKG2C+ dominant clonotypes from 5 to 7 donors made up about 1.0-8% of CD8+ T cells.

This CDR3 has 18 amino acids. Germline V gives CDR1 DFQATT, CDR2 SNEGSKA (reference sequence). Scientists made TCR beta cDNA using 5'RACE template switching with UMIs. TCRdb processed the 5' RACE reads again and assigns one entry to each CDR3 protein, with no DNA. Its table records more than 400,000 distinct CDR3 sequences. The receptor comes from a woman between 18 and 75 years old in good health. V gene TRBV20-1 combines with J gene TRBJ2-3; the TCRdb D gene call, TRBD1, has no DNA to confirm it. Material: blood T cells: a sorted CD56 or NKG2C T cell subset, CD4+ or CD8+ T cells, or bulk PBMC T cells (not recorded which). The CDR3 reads CSARGKSSRGQYTDTQYF.